This T cell receptor (beta chain) was profiled in a study of control samples from healthy donors and cancer patients. Generated by immunoSEQ multiplex PCR, the TCRdb table keeps only in-frame clones and is missing some. The sample comprises about 120,000 clones, 80% to 90% of which are singletons, and about an eighth rests with the top ten. CDR3 length: 13 residues. Trimming cost V 7 bases and J 3 bases, with 9 bases left between them. Germline CDR1 SNHLY, CDR2 FYNNEI. This clonotype was sampled from a young man in good health. V and J are TRBV2 and TRBJ1-4; D is unclear. Specimen: blood. The CDR3 region is CASKRESNEKLFF. Written as DNA, the CDR3 is TGTGCCAGCAAGCGGGAGTCTAATGAAAAACTGTTTTTT.